The source of this T cell receptor (beta chain) is a study of blood T cell repertoires in COVID-19. Germline assignment: CDR1 LNHDA and CDR2 SQIVND (reference sequence). The CDR3 loop spans 14 amino acids. The V gene lost 6 bases and the J gene lost 3 bases, with 15 bases spanning the gap. Produced via immunoSEQ multiplex PCR; TCRdb's table is partial and in-frame only. This sample yields about 40,000 clones, of which 79% are seen a single time; roughly 30% belongs to the top ten. This clone was found once. This sequence joins TRBV19 and TRBJ2-7; a weak D match, TRBD2 (6 bases). Sequencing used peripheral blood. The receptor's source is a woman older than 75 with acute or convalescent COVID-19. The CDR3: CASREGGGSYEQYF. The CDR3 DNA sequence: TGTGCCAGTAGGGAGGGCGGAGGGAGCTACGAGCAGTACTTC.